The clone carrying this T cell receptor beta chain has at least ten counts. Its specificity is not known. Quantitative 5'-RACE with molecular barcodes generated TCR beta libraries. TCRdb used MiXCR to reprocess the 5' RACE reads, holding one entry per CDR3 protein. The sample holds about 190,000 distinct CDR3 sequences, around 13% seen once. V lost 0 bases to trimming and J lost 2 bases, with 9 bases between them. CDR3 length: 15 amino acids. CDR1 and CDR2 (germline): SGDLS, YYNGEE. The data are from a study of CD8 T cells in ankylosing spondylitis. Study-level results: A TCR beta motif made of several highly homologous variants seemed typical of ankylosing spondylitis blood. Significantly higher representation of disease-linked clones was reported for matched ankylosing spondylitis synovial fluid.

The V gene is TRBV9, the J gene TRBJ2-1; no firm D call. The sequenced material came from blood, either unsorted or a sorted T cell fraction (not recorded which). The sequence was collected from a female donor with ankylosing spondylitis or in good health (not recorded which). Here the CDR3 reads CASSVDPMAYNEQFF. CDR3 DNA: TGTGCCAGCAGCGTAGATCCAATGGCCTACAATGAGCAGTTCTTC.